This T cell receptor (beta chain) is from a study of blood T cell repertoires in COVID-19. About the research overall: Sites in the United States, Italy and Spain provided acute and convalescent COVID-19 samples.

Sequencing used immunoSEQ multiplex PCR; TCRdb keeps in-frame clones, though not all of them. Among under 250,000 clones listed, about 89% were seen once. Germline assignment: CDR1 SGHKS and CDR2 YYEKEE (reference sequence). V was shortened by 2 bases and J by 5 bases, with 16 bases between the two germline ends. The CDR3 loop spans 15 amino acids. This TCR came from a woman aged 60-75 years who had recovered from COVID-19. The chain recombines TRBV5-5 with TRBJ1-1; D call uncertain. The sample was peripheral blood. CDR3 sequence reads: CASSLTSAGGTEAFF. In DNA form, the CDR3 reads TGTGCCAGCAGCTTAACCAGCGCGGGAGGGACTGAAGCTTTCTTT.